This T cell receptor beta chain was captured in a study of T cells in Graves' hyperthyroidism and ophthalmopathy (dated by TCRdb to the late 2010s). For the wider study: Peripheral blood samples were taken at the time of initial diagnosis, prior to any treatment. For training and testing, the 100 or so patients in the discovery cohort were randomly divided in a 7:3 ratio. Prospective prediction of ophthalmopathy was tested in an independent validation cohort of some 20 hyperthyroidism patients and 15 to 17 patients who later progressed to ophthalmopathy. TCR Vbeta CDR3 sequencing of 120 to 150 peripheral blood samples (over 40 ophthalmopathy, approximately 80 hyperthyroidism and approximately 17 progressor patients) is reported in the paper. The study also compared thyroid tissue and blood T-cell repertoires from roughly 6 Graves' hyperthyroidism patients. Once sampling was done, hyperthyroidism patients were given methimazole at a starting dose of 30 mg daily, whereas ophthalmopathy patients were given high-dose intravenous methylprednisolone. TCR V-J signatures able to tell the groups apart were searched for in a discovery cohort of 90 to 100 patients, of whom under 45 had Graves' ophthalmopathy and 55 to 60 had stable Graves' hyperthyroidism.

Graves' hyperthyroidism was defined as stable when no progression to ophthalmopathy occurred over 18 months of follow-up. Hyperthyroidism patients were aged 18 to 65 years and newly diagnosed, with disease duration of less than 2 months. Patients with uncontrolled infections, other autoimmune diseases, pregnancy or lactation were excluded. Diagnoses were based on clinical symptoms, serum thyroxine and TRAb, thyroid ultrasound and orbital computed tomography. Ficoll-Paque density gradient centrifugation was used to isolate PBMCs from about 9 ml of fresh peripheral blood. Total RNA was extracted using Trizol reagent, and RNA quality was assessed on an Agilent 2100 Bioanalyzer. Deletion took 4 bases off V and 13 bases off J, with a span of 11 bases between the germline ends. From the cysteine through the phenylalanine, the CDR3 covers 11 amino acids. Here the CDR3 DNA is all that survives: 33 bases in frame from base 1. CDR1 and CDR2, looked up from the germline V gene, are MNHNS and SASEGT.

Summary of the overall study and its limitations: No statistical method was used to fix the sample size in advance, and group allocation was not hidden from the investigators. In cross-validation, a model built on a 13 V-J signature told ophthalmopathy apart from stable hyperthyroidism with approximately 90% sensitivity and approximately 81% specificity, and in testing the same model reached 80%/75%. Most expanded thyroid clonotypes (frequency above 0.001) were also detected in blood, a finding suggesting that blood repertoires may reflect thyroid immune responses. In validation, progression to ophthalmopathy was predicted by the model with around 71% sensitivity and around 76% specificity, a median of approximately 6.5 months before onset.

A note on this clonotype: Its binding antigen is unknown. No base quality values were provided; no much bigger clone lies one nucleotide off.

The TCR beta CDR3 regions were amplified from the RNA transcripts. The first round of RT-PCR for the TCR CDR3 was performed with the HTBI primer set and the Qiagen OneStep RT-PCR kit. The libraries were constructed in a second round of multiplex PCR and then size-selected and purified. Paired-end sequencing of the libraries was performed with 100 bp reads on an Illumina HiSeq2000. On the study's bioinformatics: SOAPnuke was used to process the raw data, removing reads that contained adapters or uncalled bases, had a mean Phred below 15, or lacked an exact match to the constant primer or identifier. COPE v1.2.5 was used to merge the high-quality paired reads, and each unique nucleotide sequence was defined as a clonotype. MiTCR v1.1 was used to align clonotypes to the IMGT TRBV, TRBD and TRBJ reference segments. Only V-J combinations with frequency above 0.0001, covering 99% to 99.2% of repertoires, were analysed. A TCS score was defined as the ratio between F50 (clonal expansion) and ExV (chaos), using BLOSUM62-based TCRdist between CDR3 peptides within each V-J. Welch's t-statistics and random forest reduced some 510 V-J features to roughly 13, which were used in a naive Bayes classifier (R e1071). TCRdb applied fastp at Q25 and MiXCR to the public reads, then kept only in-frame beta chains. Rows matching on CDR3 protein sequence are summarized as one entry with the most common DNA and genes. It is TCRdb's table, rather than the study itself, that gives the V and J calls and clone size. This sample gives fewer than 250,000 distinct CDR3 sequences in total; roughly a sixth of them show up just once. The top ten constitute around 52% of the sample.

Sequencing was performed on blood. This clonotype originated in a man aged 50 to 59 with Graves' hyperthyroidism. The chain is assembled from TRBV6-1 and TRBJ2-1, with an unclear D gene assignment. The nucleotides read TGTGCCAGCAGTGTATCCAGAAGCCAGTTCTTC. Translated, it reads CASSVSRSQFF.